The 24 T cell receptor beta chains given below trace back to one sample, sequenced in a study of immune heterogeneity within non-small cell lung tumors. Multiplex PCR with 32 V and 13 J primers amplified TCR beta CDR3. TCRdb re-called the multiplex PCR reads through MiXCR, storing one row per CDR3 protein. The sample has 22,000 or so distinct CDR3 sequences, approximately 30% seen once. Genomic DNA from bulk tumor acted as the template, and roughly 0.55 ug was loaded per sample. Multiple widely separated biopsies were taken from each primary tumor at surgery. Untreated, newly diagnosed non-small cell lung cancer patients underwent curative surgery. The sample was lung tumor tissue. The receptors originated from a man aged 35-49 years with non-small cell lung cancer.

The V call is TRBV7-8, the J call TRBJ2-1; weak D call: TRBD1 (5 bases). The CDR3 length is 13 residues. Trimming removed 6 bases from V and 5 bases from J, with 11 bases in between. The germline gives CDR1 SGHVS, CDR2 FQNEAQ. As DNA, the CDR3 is TGTGCCAGCAGTCGTAGGGGTAACAATGAGCAGTTCTTC. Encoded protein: CASSRRGNNEQFF.

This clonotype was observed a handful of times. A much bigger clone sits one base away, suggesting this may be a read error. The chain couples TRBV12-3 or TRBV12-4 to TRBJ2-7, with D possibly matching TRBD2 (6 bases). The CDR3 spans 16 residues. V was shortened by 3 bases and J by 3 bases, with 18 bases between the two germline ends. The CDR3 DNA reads TGTGCCAGCAGTTTCGGGGGTTTCCGATTGGGCTACGAGCAGTACTTC. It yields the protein CASSFGGFRLGYEQYF.

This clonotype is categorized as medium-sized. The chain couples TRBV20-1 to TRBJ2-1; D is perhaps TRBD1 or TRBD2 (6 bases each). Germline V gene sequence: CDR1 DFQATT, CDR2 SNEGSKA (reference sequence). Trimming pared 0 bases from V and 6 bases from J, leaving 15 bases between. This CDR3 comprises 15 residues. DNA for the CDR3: TGCAGTGCTAGAGATAGACTAGGGGGACTCAATGAGCAGTTCTTC. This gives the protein CSARDRLGGLNEQFF.

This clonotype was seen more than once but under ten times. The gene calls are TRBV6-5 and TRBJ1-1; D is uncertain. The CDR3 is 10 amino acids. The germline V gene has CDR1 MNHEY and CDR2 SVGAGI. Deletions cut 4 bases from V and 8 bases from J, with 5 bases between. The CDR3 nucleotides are TGTGCCAGCAGTTGGCGCGAAGCTTTCTTT. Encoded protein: CASSWREAFF.

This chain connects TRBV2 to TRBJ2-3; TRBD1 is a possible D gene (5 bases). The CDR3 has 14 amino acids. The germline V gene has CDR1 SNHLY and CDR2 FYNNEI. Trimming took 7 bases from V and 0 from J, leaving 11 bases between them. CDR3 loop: CASTLDISTDTQYF. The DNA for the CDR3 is TGTGCCAGCACCCTGGACATAAGCACAGATACGCAGTATTTT.

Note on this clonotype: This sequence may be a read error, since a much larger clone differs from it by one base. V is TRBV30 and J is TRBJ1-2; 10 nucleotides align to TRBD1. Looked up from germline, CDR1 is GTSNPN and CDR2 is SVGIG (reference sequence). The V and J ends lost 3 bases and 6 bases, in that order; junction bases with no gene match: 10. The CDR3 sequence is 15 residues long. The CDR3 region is CAWRAWDRGYDGYTF. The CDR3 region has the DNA TGTGCCTGGAGAGCCTGGGACAGGGGATATGATGGCTACACCTTC.

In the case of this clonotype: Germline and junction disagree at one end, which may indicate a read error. DNA of the CDR3: TGTGCCAGAAGTGTCCAAGGACCCATCGCTCGGCCCCAGCATTTT. Its translation is CARSVQGPIARPQHF. The V call is TRBV6-1, the J call TRBJ1-5; D is uncertain. In germline, CDR1 is MNHNS, CDR2 SASEGT. The CDR3 sequence is 15 residues long.

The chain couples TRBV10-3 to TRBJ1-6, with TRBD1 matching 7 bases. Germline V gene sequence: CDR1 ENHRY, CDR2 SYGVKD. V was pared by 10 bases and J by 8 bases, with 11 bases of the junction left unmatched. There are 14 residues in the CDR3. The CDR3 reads CATVQGTRDSPLHF. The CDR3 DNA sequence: TGTGCCACCGTACAGGGGACAAGAGATTCACCCCTCCACTTT.

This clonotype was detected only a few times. In nucleotides, the CDR3 is TGCAGTGCTAAAATTGACAGATTACTAGCGGAAAAAGGGGATCTAGAGCAGTTCTTC. Protein: CSAKIDRLLAEKGDLEQFF. The chain uses TRBV20-1 and TRBJ2-1; 8 positions agree with TRBD2. Germline CDR1 reads DFQATT; CDR2 reads SNEGSKA (reference sequence). V was clipped by 4 bases and J by 10 bases; unmatched bases: 27. This CDR3 has 19 amino acids.

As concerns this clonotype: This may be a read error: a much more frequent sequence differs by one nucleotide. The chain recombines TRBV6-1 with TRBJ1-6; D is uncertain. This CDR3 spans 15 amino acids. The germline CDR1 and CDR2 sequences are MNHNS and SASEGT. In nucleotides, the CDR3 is TGTGCCAGCAGTGAAGTAGCGGGGTCAAATTCACCCCCCCACTTT. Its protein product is CASSEVAGSNSPPHF.

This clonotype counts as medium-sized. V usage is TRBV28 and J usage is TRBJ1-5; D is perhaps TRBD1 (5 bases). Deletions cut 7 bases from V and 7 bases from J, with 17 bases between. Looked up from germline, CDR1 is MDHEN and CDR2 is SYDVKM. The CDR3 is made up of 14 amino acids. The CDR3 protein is CASTRGGSGQPQHF. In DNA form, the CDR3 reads TGTGCCAGCACCCGTGGGGGGTCAGGGCAGCCCCAGCATTTT.

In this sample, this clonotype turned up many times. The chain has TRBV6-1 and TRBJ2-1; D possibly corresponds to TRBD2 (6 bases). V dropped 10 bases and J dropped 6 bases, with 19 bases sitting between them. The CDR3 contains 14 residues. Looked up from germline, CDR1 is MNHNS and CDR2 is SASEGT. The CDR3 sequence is CAIGPTGRGNEQFF. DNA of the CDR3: TGTGCCATCGGACCCACTGGGCGGGGCAATGAGCAGTTCTTC.

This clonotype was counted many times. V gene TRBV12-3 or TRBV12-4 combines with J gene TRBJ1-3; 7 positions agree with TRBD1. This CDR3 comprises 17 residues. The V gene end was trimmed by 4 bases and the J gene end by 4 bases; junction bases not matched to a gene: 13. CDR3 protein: CASSSHGGGPSGNTIYF. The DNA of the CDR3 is TGTGCCAGCAGTTCCCACGGAGGGGGCCCCTCGGGAAACACCATATATTTT.

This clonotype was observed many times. The CDR3 sequence is CSVWRQGTGELFF. CDR3 bases: TGCAGCGTGTGGCGCCAGGGGACCGGGGAGCTGTTTTTT. The chain has TRBV29-1 and TRBJ2-2; D perhaps matches TRBD1 (6 bases). CDR1 SQVTM and CDR2 ANQGSEA come from the germline V gene. The V and J ends lost 6 bases and 5 bases respectively, with 13 bases between them. This CDR3 is built from 13 residues.

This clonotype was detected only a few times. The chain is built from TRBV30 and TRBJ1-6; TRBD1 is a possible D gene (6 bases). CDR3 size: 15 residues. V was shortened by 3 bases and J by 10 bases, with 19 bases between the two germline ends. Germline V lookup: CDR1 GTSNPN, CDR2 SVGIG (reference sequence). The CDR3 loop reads CAWRLTGYGKSPLHF. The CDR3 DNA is TGTGCCTGGAGGCTCACAGGGTACGGGAAATCACCCCTCCACTTT. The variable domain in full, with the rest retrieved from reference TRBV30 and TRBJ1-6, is SQTIHQWPATLVQPVGSPLSLECTVEGTSNPNLYWYRQAAGRGLQLLFYSVGIGQISSEVPQNLSASRPQDRQFILSSKKLLLSDSGFYLCAWRLTGYGKSPLHFGNGTRLTVT.

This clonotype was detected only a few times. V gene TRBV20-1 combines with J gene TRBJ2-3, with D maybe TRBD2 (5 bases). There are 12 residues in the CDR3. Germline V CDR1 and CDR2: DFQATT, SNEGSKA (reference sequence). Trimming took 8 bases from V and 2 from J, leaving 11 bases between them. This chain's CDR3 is CSSGRDTDTQYF. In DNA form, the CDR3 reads TGCAGTTCCGGACGGGACACAGATACGCAGTATTTT.

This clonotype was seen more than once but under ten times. The CDR3 DNA follows: TGTGCCAGCAGTTCGGGGACTAGCGTTTCCACCGGGGAGCTGTTTTTT. Residues: CASSSGTSVSTGELFF. V and J are TRBV12-3 or TRBV12-4 and TRBJ2-2; 10 bases agree with TRBD2. The CDR3 sequence is 16 residues long. The V gene end was trimmed by 4 bases and the J gene end by 4 bases; junction bases not matched to a gene: 6.

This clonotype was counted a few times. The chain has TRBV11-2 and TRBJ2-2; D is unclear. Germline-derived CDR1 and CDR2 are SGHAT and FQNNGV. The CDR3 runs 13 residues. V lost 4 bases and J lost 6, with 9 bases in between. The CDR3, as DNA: TGTGCCAGCAGCTCGTCCAAAGCCGGGGAGCTGTTTTTT. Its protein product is CASSSSKAGELFF.

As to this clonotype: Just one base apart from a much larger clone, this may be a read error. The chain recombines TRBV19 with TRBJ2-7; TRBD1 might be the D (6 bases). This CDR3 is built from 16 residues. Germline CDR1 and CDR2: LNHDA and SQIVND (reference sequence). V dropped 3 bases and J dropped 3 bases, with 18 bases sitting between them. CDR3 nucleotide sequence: TGTGCCAGTAGTATCTCTGGGGGACATGGGTTCTACGAGCAGTACTTC. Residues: CASSISGGHGFYEQYF.

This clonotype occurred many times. CDR3 in amino acids: CASSFVAGTYNEQFF. The CDR3 nucleotides read TGTGCCAGTTCCTTTGTAGCGGGGACCTACAATGAGCAGTTCTTC. V usage is TRBV19 and J usage is TRBJ2-1; 8 nucleotides match TRBD2. This CDR3 contains 15 residues. The germline V gene has CDR1 LNHDA and CDR2 SQIVND (reference sequence). With 8 bases clipped from V and 2 bases from J, the junction kept 8 bases outside the gene matches.

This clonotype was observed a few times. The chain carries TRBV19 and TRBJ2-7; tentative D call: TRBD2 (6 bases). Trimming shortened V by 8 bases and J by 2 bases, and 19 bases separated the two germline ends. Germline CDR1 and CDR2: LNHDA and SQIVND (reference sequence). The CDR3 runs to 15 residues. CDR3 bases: TGTGCCAGTTGTAATCTCGGGGGAGGACCCTACGAGCAGTACTTC. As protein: CASCNLGGGPYEQYF.

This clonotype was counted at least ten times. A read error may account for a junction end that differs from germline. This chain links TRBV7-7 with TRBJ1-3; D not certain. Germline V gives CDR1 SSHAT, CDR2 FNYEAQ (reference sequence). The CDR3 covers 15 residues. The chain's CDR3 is CASSPDLSSGNTIYF. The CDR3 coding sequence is TGTGCTAGCAGCCCCGATTTGAGCTCTGGAAACACCATATATTTT.

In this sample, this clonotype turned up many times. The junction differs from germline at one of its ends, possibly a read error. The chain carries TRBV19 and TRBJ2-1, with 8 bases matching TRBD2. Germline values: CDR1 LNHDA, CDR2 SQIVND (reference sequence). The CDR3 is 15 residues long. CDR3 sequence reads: CASSKGERGYNKQFF. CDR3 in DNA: TGTGCCAGTAGTAAAGGGGAGCGGGGGTACAATAAGCAGTTCTTC.

The CDR3 is CASSTWGVSQPQHF. The CDR3 DNA is TGTGCCAGCAGTACATGGGGGGTTAGTCAGCCCCAGCATTTT. This chain links TRBV6-1 with TRBJ1-5; perhaps TRBD1 as D (5 bases). The V and J ends lost 5 bases and 6 bases respectively, with 14 bases between them. Germline values: CDR1 MNHNS, CDR2 SASEGT. The CDR3 sequence is 14 residues long.